A single sample is the source of the 17 T cell receptor beta chains below, sequenced in a study of T cells in Graves' hyperthyroidism and ophthalmopathy. Amplification targeted TCR beta CDR3 regions from RNA transcripts. The HTBI primer set was used in a first-round RT-PCR of the TCR CDR3. Using its own MiXCR run on the multiplex PCR reads, TCRdb lists one record per CDR3 protein. The repertoire holds hundreds of thousands of distinct CDR3 sequences, with 12% to 15% as singletons. The sequenced sample was blood. The receptors shown here come from a woman under 30 with Graves' hyperthyroidism.

The rearrangement joins TRBV29-1 to TRBJ2-7; 7 bases map to TRBD2. CDR3 length equals 15 residues. The V and J ends lost 7 bases and 1 base, in that order; junction bases with no gene match: 13. Germline V CDR1 and CDR2: SQVTM, ANQGSEA. The CDR3 nucleotides are TGCAGCGCCACCTCTACAGGCGGGGGTTCCTACGAGCAGTACTTC. Residues: CSATSTGGGSYEQYF.

This clonotype was seen only a few times. The J gene is TRBJ2-4, the V gene TRBV30; D tentatively reads TRBD1 or TRBD2 (5 bases each). This CDR3 contains 13 residues. Germline CDR1 GTSNPN, CDR2 SVGIG (reference sequence). The V end was cut by 2 bases, the J end by 8 bases, with 13 bases between. The CDR3 nucleotides read TGTGCCTGGAGTAACCACCTGGGGGACATTCAGTACTTC. This codes for CAWSNHLGDIQYF.

This clonotype has a handful of counts. This chain joins TRBV6-5 and TRBJ2-7; D is uncertain. This CDR3 is 14 amino acids long. V lost 2 bases and J lost 3, with 11 bases in between. Germline CDR1 is MNHEY and CDR2 is SVGAGI. The CDR3 reads CASSYRRTNYEQYF. CDR3 in DNA: TGTGCCAGCAGTTACAGGCGGACGAACTACGAGCAGTACTTC.

The rearrangement uses TRBV10-1 and TRBJ2-3; 10 nucleotides line up with TRBD2. From germline, CDR1 is WNHNN and CDR2 SYGVQD (reference sequence). V lost 5 bases and J lost 5; bases outside the gene matches: 7. The CDR3 extends over 15 amino acids. CDR3 sequence: CASSPSGRGGDTQYF. CDR3 coding DNA: TGCGCCAGCAGTCCTAGCGGGAGAGGAGGAGATACGCAGTATTTT.

A few counts support this clonotype. The V call is TRBV30, the J call TRBJ2-7, with D possibly TRBD2 on 6 matching bases. This CDR3 comprises 12 residues. V lost 8 bases and J lost 6, with 17 bases in between. The germline gives CDR1 GTSNPN, CDR2 SVGIG (reference sequence). The chain's CDR3 is CAVSGPGSEQYF. CDR3 in DNA: TGTGCCGTTAGCGGCCCTGGAAGCGAGCAGTACTTC. The full variable domain, with the rest looked up from reference TRBV30 and TRBJ2-7, is SQTIHQWPATLVQPVGSPLSLECTVEGTSNPNLYWYRQAAGRGLQLLFYSVGIGQISSEVPQNLSASRPQDRQFILSSKKLLLSDSGFYLCAVSGPGSEQYFGPGTRLTVT.

The chain couples TRBV19 to TRBJ2-1; D is unclear. The ends were cut back, 10 bases at V and 3 bases at J, with 16 bases in the middle. Germline values: CDR1 LNHDA, CDR2 SQIVND (reference sequence). The CDR3 spans 14 residues. The CDR3 DNA reads TGTGCCACTACCTCGACCCATAACTACAATGAGCAGTTCTTC. This translates into CATTSTHNYNEQFF.

This clonotype was recorded at least ten times. The chain employs TRBV20-1 and TRBJ2-5, with D perhaps TRBD2 (5 bases). This CDR3 contains 15 residues. V shed 2 bases and J shed 0 bases, with 13 bases lying between them. The germline gives CDR1 DFQATT, CDR2 SNEGSKA (reference sequence). The CDR3 DNA sequence: TGCAGTGCTAGACAGGCGGGCTGGTACCAAGAGACCCAGTACTTC. Protein: CSARQAGWYQETQYF.

This clonotype appeared many times. V gene TRBV18 combines with J gene TRBJ1-6; no firm D call. V lost 4 bases and J 7 bases, leaving 11 bases between the germline ends. The CDR3 is 14 residues long. Germline V gene sequence: CDR1 KGHSH, CDR2 LQKENI. In DNA, the CDR3 is TGTGCCAGCTCACGACGCGACCGCAATTCACCCCTCCACTTT. Amino acids: CASSRRDRNSPLHF.

In this sample, this clonotype turned up a few times. The genes are TRBV20-1 and TRBJ2-7, with 12 nucleotides matching TRBD1. CDR1 and CDR2 (germline): DFQATT, SNEGSKA (reference sequence). V lost 3 bases to trimming and J lost 4 bases; unmatched junction nucleotides: 7. The CDR3 sequence is 15 residues long. Written as DNA, the CDR3 is TGCAGTGCTAGGACCCGGGACAGGGGGCTTTACGAGCAGTACTTC. This translates into CSARTRDRGLYEQYF.

This clonotype was recorded at least ten times. CDR3 in DNA: TGCGCCAGCAGCTTGTCCAGGGAGGATGGCACCGGGGAGCTGTTTTTT. Translated: CASSLSREDGTGELFF. The chain employs TRBV5-1 and TRBJ2-2, with D possibly TRBD2 on 6 matching bases. The V gene's germline CDR1 is SGHRS and CDR2 YFSETQ. Trimming cost V 1 base and J 4 bases, with 14 bases left between them. This CDR3 is 16 amino acids long.

This clonotype was counted a few times. CDR3 sequence reads: CASSFTGTGDHEQYF. The DNA for the CDR3 is TGTGCCAGCAGCTTTACCGGGACAGGGGATCACGAGCAGTACTTC. The chain joins TRBV7-9 to TRBJ2-7, with TRBD1 matching over 10 bases. With 3 bases clipped from V and 5 bases from J, the junction kept 7 bases outside the gene matches. The CDR3 covers 15 residues. CDR1 and CDR2 from the germline V gene are SEHNR and FQNEAQ (reference sequence).

The V gene is TRBV28, the J gene TRBJ1-1, with D hard to call. The CDR3 totals 14 residues. Germline-derived CDR1 and CDR2 are MDHEN and SYDVKM. With 4 bases removed from V and 3 bases from J, the gap between germline ends came to 12 bases. The CDR3 spells CASSSGPRDTEAFF. The CDR3 bases are TGTGCCAGCAGTTCCGGGCCTAGGGACACTGAAGCTTTCTTT. The full variable domain, its missing parts supplied by reference TRBV28 and TRBJ1-1, is DVKVTQSSRYLVKRTGEKVFLECVQDMDHENMFWYRQDPGLGLRLIYFSYDVKMKEKGDIPEGYSVSREKKERFSLILESASTNQTSMYLCASSSGPRDTEAFFGQGTRLTVV.

This clonotype appeared many times. The chain combines TRBV5-6 with TRBJ2-7; 8 nucleotides align to TRBD1. CDR1 is SGHDT, CDR2 YYEEEE, per germline. The CDR3 is 15 amino acids. With 0 bases clipped from V and 5 bases from J, the junction kept 7 bases outside the gene matches. As DNA, the CDR3 is TGTGCCAGCAGCTTGGGACAGGGGAGGATAGACGAGCAGTACTTC. Translation gives CASSLGQGRIDEQYF.

V gene TRBV14 combines with J gene TRBJ2-7; 10 nucleotides align to TRBD1. Germline values: CDR1 SGHDN, CDR2 FVKESK. Unmatched junction bases numbered 7, after V lost 1 base and J lost 4 bases. The CDR3 loop spans 16 amino acids. The CDR3 protein is CASSQGPGTGDYEQYF. CDR3 sequence (DNA): TGTGCCAGCAGCCAAGGCCCAGGGACAGGGGATTACGAGCAGTACTTC.

The sample holds a few counts of this clonotype. The chain is built from TRBV9 and TRBJ2-1, with D hard to call. Germline values: CDR1 SGDLS, CDR2 YYNGEE. Trimming cost V 2 bases and J 6 bases, with 6 bases left between them. This CDR3 region has 12 residues. Here the CDR3 reads CASSVSANEQFF. The CDR3 DNA reads as TGTGCCAGCAGCGTCTCGGCCAATGAGCAGTTCTTC.

There are many counts of this clonotype. V usage is TRBV20-1 and J usage is TRBJ2-1; 7 positions agree with TRBD2. The V gene end was trimmed by 3 bases and the J gene end by 6 bases; junction bases not matched to a gene: 8. This CDR3 spans 14 amino acids. From germline, CDR1 is DFQATT and CDR2 SNEGSKA (reference sequence). CDR3 nucleotide sequence: TGCAGTGCTAGTCTGTTGCAGCGGGGCAATGAGCAGTTCTTC. Its protein is CSASLLQRGNEQFF.

This clonotype has a count of ten or more. The chain joins TRBV7-9 to TRBJ2-1; 8 bases align to TRBD2. Germline CDR1 is SEHNR and CDR2 is FQNEAQ (reference sequence). CDR3 length: 13 residues. CDR3 bases: TGTGCTAAAGGGACTAGTTGGGACAATGAGCAGTTCTTC. Encoded protein: CAKGTSWDNEQFF.